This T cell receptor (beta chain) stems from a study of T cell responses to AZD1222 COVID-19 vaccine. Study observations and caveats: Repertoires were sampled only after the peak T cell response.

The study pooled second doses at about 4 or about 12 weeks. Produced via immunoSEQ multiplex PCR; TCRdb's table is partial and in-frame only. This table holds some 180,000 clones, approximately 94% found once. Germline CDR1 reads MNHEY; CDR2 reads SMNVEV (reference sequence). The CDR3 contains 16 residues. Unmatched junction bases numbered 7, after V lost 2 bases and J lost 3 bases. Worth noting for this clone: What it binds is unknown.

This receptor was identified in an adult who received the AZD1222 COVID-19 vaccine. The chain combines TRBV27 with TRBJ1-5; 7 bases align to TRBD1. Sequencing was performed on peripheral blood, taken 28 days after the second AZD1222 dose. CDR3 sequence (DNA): TGTGCCAGCAGTTTAGGGGCAGGGGGATCCAATCAGCCCCAGCATTTT. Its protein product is CASSLGAGGSNQPQHF.